The rows below give T cell receptor beta chains drawn from one sample of a study of blood T cell repertoires in COVID-19. The data were produced by immunoSEQ multiplex PCR, yet TCRdb's version contains in-frame clones alone and is incomplete. Here the sample spans some 250,000 clones, 70% to 90% being singletons. Source material: peripheral blood. These receptors originate from a woman between 25 and 40 years old who had recovered from COVID-19. Both conserved end residues are part of each CDR3. D genes are given only for firm matches. Clone size is stated in some rows and not others, as once, few, many or a class when expanded.

j_call,v_call,d_call,clone_size,cdr3_nt,cdr3_aa
TRBJ2-7,TRBV6-1,-,-,TGTGCCAGCAGTGAATTAGGAACAGGGATCGTTCCCTACGAGCAGTACTTC,CASSELGTGIVPYEQYF
TRBJ2-7,TRBV18,-,-,TGTGCCAGCTCACCCAGGTTATCCTACGAGCAGTACTTC,CASSPRLSYEQYF
TRBJ2-1,TRBV5-1,TRBD1,-,TGCGCCAGCAGTTTCTTAAAACGGACAGGGGGTCGTCGCAATGAGCAGTTCTTC,CASSFLKRTGGRRNEQFF
TRBJ1-2,TRBV15,-,-,TGTGCCACCAGCAGGGGAGAGGTTAACTATGGCTACACCTTC,CATSRGEVNYGYTF
TRBJ2-1,TRBV14,TRBD1,-,TGTGCCAGCAGCCGGGACAGGGAGTCGGATGAGCAGTTCTTC,CASSRDRESDEQFF
TRBJ1-4,TRBV3-1/TRBV3-2,-,-,TGTGCCAGCAGCCAAGACCCTATGCTGGCTAATGAAAAACTGTTTTTT,CASSQDPMLANEKLFF
TRBJ1-2,TRBV9,-,-,TGTGCCAGCAGCGTAGACTCCTACTATGGCTACACCTTC,CASSVDSYYGYTF
TRBJ2-7,TRBV4-2,-,-,TGTGCCAGCAGCCAAGATCGGGTCTACCACTACGAGCAGTACTTC,CASSQDRVYHYEQYF
TRBJ2-7,TRBV14,-,-,TGTGCCAGCAGGAATACAGGCCAGTACGAGCAGTACTTC,CASRNTGQYEQYF
TRBJ2-3,TRBV5-6,-,-,TGTGCCAGCAGCCCGGGATTCTCCTCCGTTAGCACAGATACGCAGTATTTT,CASSPGFSSVSTDTQYF
TRBJ1-1,TRBV2,TRBD1,few,TGTGCCAGCAGTGAGGACAGGGGGCGAGGTACTGAAGCTTTCTTT,CASSEDRGRGTEAFF
TRBJ2-5,TRBV2,TRBD2,-,TGTGCCAGCAGTGAAAATAGCGGGGGGTTCCAAGAGACCCAGTACTTC,CASSENSGGFQETQYF
TRBJ2-5,TRBV7-2,-,-,TGTGCCAGCAGCTTAGATCCGGGGAAGACCCAGTACTTC,CASSLDPGKTQYF
TRBJ1-3,TRBV11-3,-,once,TGTGCCAGCAGCCATAAGGGGCTCTCTGGAAACACCATATATTTT,CASSHKGLSGNTIYF
TRBJ1-5,TRBV6-6,TRBD1,few,TGTGCCAGCACCACAGGGGGTCAGCCCCAGCATTTT,CASTTGGQPQHF
TRBJ2-5,TRBV2,-,-,TGTGCCAGCAGGGCCGAAGAAGACACTAGCTGGAGAGAGACCCAGTACTTC,CASRAEEDTSWRETQYF
TRBJ1-4,TRBV20-1,TRBD1,-,TGCAGTGCTAGTGAGGACAGGGATGAAAAACTGTTTTTT,CSASEDRDEKLFF
TRBJ2-4,TRBV4-1,-,-,TGCGCCAGCAGCCAAGAATTGCAGGGGGGCAAAAACATTCAGTACTTC,CASSQELQGGKNIQYF
TRBJ2-5,TRBV19,-,-,TGTGCCAGTAGTAAGGGGTTTCGGGAGACCCAGTACTTC,CASSKGFRETQYF
TRBJ1-1,TRBV19,-,once,TGTGCCAGTAGTATCACGAGGGACACTGAAGCTTTCTTT,CASSITRDTEAFF
TRBJ2-2,TRBV10-3,TRBD1,-,TGTGCCATCCCAGGGGGACAGGTACACACCGGGGAGCTGTTTTTT,CAIPGGQVHTGELFF
TRBJ1-5,TRBV19,-,many,TGTGCCAGTAGTGAGAAGTATCAGCCCCAGCATTTT,CASSEKYQPQHF